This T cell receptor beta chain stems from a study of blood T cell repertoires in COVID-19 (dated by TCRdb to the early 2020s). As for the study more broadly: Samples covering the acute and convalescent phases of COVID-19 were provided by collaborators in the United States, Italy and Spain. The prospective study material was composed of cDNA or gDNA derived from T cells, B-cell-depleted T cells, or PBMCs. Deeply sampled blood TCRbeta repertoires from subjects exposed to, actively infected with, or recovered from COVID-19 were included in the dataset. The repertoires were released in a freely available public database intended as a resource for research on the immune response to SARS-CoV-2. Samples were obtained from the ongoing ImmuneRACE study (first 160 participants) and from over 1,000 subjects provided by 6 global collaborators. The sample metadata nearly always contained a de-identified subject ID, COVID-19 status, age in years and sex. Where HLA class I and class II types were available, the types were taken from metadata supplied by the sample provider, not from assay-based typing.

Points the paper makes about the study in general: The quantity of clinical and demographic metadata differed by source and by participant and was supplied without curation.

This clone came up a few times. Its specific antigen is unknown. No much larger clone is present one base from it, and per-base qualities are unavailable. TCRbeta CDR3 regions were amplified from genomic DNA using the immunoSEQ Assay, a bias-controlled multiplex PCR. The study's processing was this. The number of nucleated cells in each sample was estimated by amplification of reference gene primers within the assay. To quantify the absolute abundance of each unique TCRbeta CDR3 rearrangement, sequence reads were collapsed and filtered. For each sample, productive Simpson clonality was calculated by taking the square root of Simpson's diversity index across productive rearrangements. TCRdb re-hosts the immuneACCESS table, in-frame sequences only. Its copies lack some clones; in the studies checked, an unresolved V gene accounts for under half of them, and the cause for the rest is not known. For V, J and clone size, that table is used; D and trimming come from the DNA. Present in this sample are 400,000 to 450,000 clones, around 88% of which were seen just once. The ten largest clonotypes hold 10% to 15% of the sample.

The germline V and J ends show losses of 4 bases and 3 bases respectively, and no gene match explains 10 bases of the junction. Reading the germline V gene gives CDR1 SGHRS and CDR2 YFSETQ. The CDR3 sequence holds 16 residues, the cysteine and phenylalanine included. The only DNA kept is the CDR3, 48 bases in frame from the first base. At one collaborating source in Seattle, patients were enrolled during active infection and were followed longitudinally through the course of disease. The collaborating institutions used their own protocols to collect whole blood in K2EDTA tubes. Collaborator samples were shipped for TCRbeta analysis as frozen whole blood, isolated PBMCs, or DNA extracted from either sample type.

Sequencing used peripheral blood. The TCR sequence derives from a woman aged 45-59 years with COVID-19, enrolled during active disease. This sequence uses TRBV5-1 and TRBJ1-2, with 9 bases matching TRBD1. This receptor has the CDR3 CASSPGQGTMHYGYTF. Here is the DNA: TGCGCCAGCAGCCCCGGACAGGGGACAATGCACTATGGCTACACCTTC. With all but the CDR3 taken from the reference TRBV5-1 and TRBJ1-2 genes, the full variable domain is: KAGVTQTPRYLIKTRGQQVTLSCSPISGHRSVSWYQQTPGQGLQFLFEYFSETQRNKGNFPGRFSGRQFSNSRSEMNVSTLELGDSALYLCASSPGQGTMHYGYTFGSGTRLTVV.